Listed here is a single T cell receptor (beta chain). Antigen specificity is unknown. This CDR3 is also generated by other DNA sequences in the sample. 60 Vbeta and 13 Jbeta primers were used in PCR. The repertoire was sequenced with immunoSEQ multiplex PCR; TCRdb's copy has only in-frame clones and lacks some. The data show more than 200,000 clones, 82% seen once. The sample is drawn from a study of cytomegalovirus exposure and HLA in healthy donors. Whole-study results and caveats: In a later analysis, several top co-occurrence clusters appeared linked to parvovirus B19, influenza, CMV and Epstein-Barr virus. In a later analysis, a genetic analysis reported fewer productive-TCR N-insertions in an Asian-associated ancestry cluster than the cohort average. Within the data, a cluster of highly shared sequence variants was likely a sequencing artifact.

CDR1 and CDR2 (germline): MNHNS, SASEGT. There are 14 residues in the CDR3. The ends were cut back, 3 bases at V and 5 bases at J, with 13 bases in the middle. The source material was PBMCs. The chain couples TRBV6-1 to TRBJ1-1; D might be TRBD1 (5 bases). The TCR comes from a man in his forties or fifties in good health and CMV-seropositive. This CDR3 reads CASSEQRGRTEAFF. CDR3 nucleotide sequence: TGTGCCAGCAGTGAGCAGCGGGGGAGAACTGAAGCTTTCTTT.